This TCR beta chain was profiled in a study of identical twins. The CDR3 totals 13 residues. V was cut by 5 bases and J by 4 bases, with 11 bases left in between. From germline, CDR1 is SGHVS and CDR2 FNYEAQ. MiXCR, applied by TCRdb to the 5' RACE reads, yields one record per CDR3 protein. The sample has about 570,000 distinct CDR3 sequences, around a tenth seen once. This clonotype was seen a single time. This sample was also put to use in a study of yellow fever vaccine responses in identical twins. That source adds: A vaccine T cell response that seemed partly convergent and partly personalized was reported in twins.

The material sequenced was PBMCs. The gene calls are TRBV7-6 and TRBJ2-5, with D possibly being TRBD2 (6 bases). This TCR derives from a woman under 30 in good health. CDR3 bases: TGTGCCAGCAGCCCTGGGACTGTAGAGACCCAGTACTTC. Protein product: CASSPGTVETQYF.